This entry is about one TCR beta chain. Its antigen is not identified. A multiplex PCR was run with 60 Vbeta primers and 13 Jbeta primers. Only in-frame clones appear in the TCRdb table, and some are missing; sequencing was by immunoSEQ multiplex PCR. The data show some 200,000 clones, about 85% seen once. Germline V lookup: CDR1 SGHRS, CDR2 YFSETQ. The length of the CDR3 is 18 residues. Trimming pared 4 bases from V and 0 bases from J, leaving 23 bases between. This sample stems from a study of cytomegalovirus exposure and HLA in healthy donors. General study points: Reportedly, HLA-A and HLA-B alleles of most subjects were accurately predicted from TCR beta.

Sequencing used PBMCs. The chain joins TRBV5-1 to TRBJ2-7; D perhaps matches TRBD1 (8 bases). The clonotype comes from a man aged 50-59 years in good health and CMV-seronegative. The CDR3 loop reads CASSGEGTGLSSSYEQYF. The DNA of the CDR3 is TGCGCCAGCAGCGGGGAGGGGACAGGTCTCTCTAGCTCCTACGAGCAGTACTTC.